This entry concerns a single T cell receptor (beta chain). Its cognate antigen is unknown. CDR1 is LNHNV and CDR2 is YYDKDF in the germline V gene (reference sequence). This CDR3 region has 18 residues. Deletions cut 0 bases from V and 5 bases from J, with 22 bases between. This sample is drawn from a study of T-cell reconstitution after alpha-beta-depleted transplantation in children. Broader study findings: From newly produced T cells came most of the T-cell counts and diversity one year after transplant. By about two months after transplant, alpha-beta T cells reportedly arose from several hundred graft clones that had expanded. In some patients, recipient T cells and intrathymic progenitors surviving conditioning explained high day-60 diversity.

Unique molecular identifiers were incorporated into the prepared TCRbeta library. TCRdb reanalysed the PCR reads using MiXCR and keeps one entry per CDR3 protein. There are about 870,000 distinct CDR3 sequences in the sample; 16% occur only once, and just under 5% lies in the top ten. The sequence came from a male patient aged 10 to 17 who had a stem cell transplant for acute lymphoblastic leukemia, so the T cells may come from the graft donor. The sequences come from PBMCs, mostly from graft donor cells, collected 360 days after TCRalphabeta/CD19-depleted stem cell transplant. This sequence joins TRBV15 and TRBJ1-2; D is ambiguous. In DNA, the CDR3 is TGTGCCACCAGCAGAGACATCGTAGGCGAGGGTTGGAGATATGGCTACACCTTC. It is translated as CATSRDIVGEGWRYGYTF.